Presented here are 10 T cell receptor beta chains from one specimen sequenced in a study of regulatory T cells in long-lasting Graves disease. Sample time point: newly diagnosed GD, antithyroid drugs for less than 3 months. The authors made the TCR library using RNA they extracted from PBMCs. The TCR beta library used iRepertoire HTBI primers with Arm-PCR amplification of CDR3. TCRdb re-called the multiplex PCR reads with MiXCR, one entry per CDR3 protein. In the table there are fewer than 650,000 distinct CDR3 sequences, roughly 15% of which are singletons. These data were also filed under a second study, of T cells in Graves' hyperthyroidism and ophthalmopathy.

The sequenced sample was peripheral blood mononuclear cells (PBMCs), obtained at new diagnosis, from a patient treated with antithyroid drugs. Receptor source: a woman in her thirties with Graves disease.

This clonotype was detected many times. The chain joins TRBV7-2 to TRBJ1-5; D unclear. V dropped 2 bases and J dropped 4 bases, with 6 bases sitting between them. This CDR3 is built from 13 residues. CDR1 and CDR2 from the germline V gene are SGHTA and FQGNSA. CDR3 residues: CASSLRPNQPQHF. CDR3 DNA: TGTGCCAGCAGCTTAAGACCTAATCAGCCCCAGCATTTT.

This clonotype was found a few times. The CDR3 nucleotides read TGTGCCAGCAGTGAGGGCCATAGCTACGAGCAGTACTTC. This codes for CASSEGHSYEQYF. This rearrangement joins TRBV27 to TRBJ2-7, with D maybe TRBD2 (5 bases). The CDR3 is made up of 13 amino acids. V was trimmed by 5 bases and J by 3 bases, leaving 11 bases between them. Germline V gene lookup returns CDR1 MNHEY and CDR2 SMNVEV (reference sequence).

The chain uses TRBV20-1 and TRBJ1-1; no clear D gene. CDR3 size: 11 residues. V gave up 6 bases and J gave up 5 bases, with 10 bases separating them. Germline V gene data show CDR1 as DFQATT and CDR2 as SNEGSKA (reference sequence). For the CDR3, the DNA is TGCAGTGCCCCCGGGGTTACTGAAGCTTTCTTT. Amino acids: CSAPGVTEAFF.

This clonotype came up many times. The chain carries TRBV9 and TRBJ1-2; no reliable D call. Trimming stripped 3 bases from V and 8 bases from J, with 11 bases between. Germline V CDR1 and CDR2: SGDLS, YYNGEE. The CDR3 consists of 12 residues. CDR3 in amino acids: CASSAGVLGYTF. CDR3 DNA: TGTGCCAGCAGCGCCGGGGTTCTGGGCTACACCTTC.

This clonotype showed up many times. V and J are TRBV25-1 and TRBJ1-2; D is uncertain. The V end was cut by 5 bases, the J end by 5 bases, with 15 bases between. Germline assignment: CDR1 MGHDK and CDR2 SYGVNS. This CDR3 is built from 14 residues. CDR3 in DNA: TGTGCCAGCAGTCGTCAAAGTGGGATATATGGCTACACCTTC. It codes for CASSRQSGIYGYTF.

In this sample, this clonotype turned up many times. This chain uses TRBV9 with TRBJ2-7; D is possibly TRBD1 (6 bases). V shed 5 bases and J shed 2 bases, with 14 bases lying between them. Germline V lookup: CDR1 SGDLS, CDR2 YYNGEE. The CDR3 has 14 residues. DNA for the CDR3: TGTGCCAGCAGTCAGGGGATTGGACCCTACGAGCAGTACTTC. Its translation is CASSQGIGPYEQYF.

This chain uses TRBV5-1 with TRBJ2-5, with a weak D call TRBD1 (5 bases). V lost 1 base and J lost 0, with 13 bases in between. The CDR3 has 16 residues. The germline CDR1 and CDR2 sequences are SGHRS and YFSETQ. For the CDR3, the DNA is TGCGCCAGCAGCTTGATACTTCTCAGGGACCAAGAGACCCAGTACTTC. It translates to CASSLILLRDQETQYF.

The table lists this clonotype with many counts. As DNA, the CDR3 is TGTGCCAGCACCCTACTAGCGGGTATAACGACCGGGGAGCTGTTTTTT. Protein sequence: CASTLLAGITTGELFF. The chain links TRBV7-9 to TRBJ2-2; 9 positions agree with TRBD2. The germline V gene has CDR1 SEHNR and CDR2 FQNEAQ (reference sequence). CDR3 length equals 16 residues. The V and J ends lost 7 bases and 5 bases, in that order; junction bases with no gene match: 11.

This clonotype was seen repeatedly, ten times or more. The chain recombines TRBV7-2 with TRBJ1-1; D uncertain. Germline V gene lookup returns CDR1 SGHTA and CDR2 FQGNSA. V was clipped by 4 bases and J by 3 bases, with 15 bases between them. CDR3 size: 15 residues. CDR3 in DNA: TGTGCCAGCAGCTCCAAGGACGGGGTTTACACTGAAGCTTTCTTT. Translated: CASSSKDGVYTEAFF.

This clonotype was seen ten or more times. This chain links TRBV19 with TRBJ1-5; TRBD1 is a possible D gene (6 bases). Deletions cut 3 bases from V and 4 bases from J, with 10 bases between. Per the germline V gene, CDR1 is LNHDA and CDR2 is SQIVND (reference sequence). The CDR3 has 14 amino acids. The CDR3 here is CASSMGGVNQPQHF. The CDR3 DNA is TGTGCCAGTAGTATGGGGGGCGTTAATCAGCCCCAGCATTTT.